This record looks at one T cell receptor (beta chain) sequence and its context. No antigen is known for it. The CDR3 regions of TCR beta were amplified from RNA transcripts. The HTBI primer set was used in a first-round RT-PCR of the TCR CDR3. TCRdb recomputed calls from the multiplex PCR reads with MiXCR, one row per CDR3 protein. The sample holds around 500,000 distinct CDR3 sequences, under 25% seen once. Deletions cut 4 bases from V and 3 bases from J, with 8 bases between. Per germline, CDR1 GTSNPN and CDR2 SVGIG (reference sequence). The CDR3 runs 12 residues. This record comes from a study of T cells in Graves' hyperthyroidism and ophthalmopathy. Study as a whole: Before any treatment, at initial diagnosis, peripheral blood was collected. Whole-study results and caveats: Blood also held most thyroid clonotypes expanded beyond 0.001.

Specimen: blood. This chain joins TRBV30 and TRBJ2-3; D is undetermined. This sequence originates from a woman in her sixties or seventies with Graves' ophthalmopathy. CDR3 DNA: TGTGCCTGGACAGGCGCGACAGATACGCAGTATTTT. Protein: CAWTGATDTQYF.